The 18 T cell receptor beta chains below all came from one sample that was sequenced in a study of PD-L1 blockade in urothelial cancer. Data came from immunoSEQ multiplex PCR; TCRdb stores just in-frame clones and leaves some out. The sample has 54,000 or so clones; approximately 84% are singletons. Time point denoted: pretreatment peripheral blood. Specimen: PBMCs, collected around atezolizumab (anti-PD-L1) treatment. The receptors here all came from a man aged 50 to 59 with urothelial cancer.

There are a few counts of this clone. The V gene is TRBV30, the J gene TRBJ1-5; 8 bases fit TRBD1. V lost 2 bases and J lost 7; bases outside the gene matches: 4. The CDR3 sequence is 13 residues long. Germline-derived CDR1 and CDR2 are GTSNPN and SVGIG (reference sequence). CDR3 sequence: CAWSQGAGQPQHF. The DNA for the CDR3 is TGTGCCTGGAGTCAGGGGGCTGGGCAGCCCCAGCATTTT.

The V gene is TRBV5-5, the J gene TRBJ2-2; 7 nucleotides align to TRBD1. V lost 3 bases to trimming and J lost 1 base; unmatched junction nucleotides: 6. Germline V lookup: CDR1 SGHKS, CDR2 YYEKEE (reference sequence). The CDR3 totals 16 residues. CDR3 bases: TGTGCCAGCAGCTACTGGACAGGAGGGAACACCGGGGAGCTGTTTTTT. The encoded protein is CASSYWTGGNTGELFF.

The V call is TRBV30, the J call TRBJ2-3, with 8 bases lining up with TRBD2. V dropped 3 bases and J dropped 3; count of bases not matched to a gene: 5. CDR3 length equals 14 residues. Per germline, CDR1 GTSNPN and CDR2 SVGIG (reference sequence). The CDR3 coding sequence is TGTGCCTGGAGACGGGGGGGTCGGACAGATACGCAGTATTTT. Translation: CAWRRGGRTDTQYF.

The V gene is TRBV27, the J gene TRBJ1-2, with a weak D call TRBD1 (6 bases). Germline V gene lookup returns CDR1 MNHEY and CDR2 SMNVEV (reference sequence). Between the trimmed V and J ends, which lost 2 bases and 5 bases, there was a span of 12 bases. The CDR3 consists of 14 residues. The CDR3 DNA sequence: TGTGCCAGCAGTTTAGGGGGCGCACAGTATGGCTACACCTTC. Residues: CASSLGGAQYGYTF.

This clone was counted between two and nine times. The rearrangement joins TRBV29-1 to TRBJ2-1; tentatively, D is TRBD1 (6 bases). The V end lost 2 bases, the J end lost 7 bases, and 12 bases lay between the germline ends. This CDR3 region has 13 residues. Germline V gene lookup returns CDR1 SQVTM and CDR2 ANQGSEA. The DNA for the CDR3 is TGCAGCGTTGAACAGGGGAAAGAAAATGAGCAGTTCTTC. It codes for CSVEQGKENEQFF.

This chain uses TRBV7-8 with TRBJ2-5; 9 positions match TRBD2. V gave up 1 base and J gave up 4 bases; unmatched junction bases: 19. This CDR3 has 20 residues. The V gene's germline CDR1 is SGHVS and CDR2 FQNEAQ. CDR3 in amino acids: CASSLGRPREGPRARETQYF. CDR3 sequence (DNA): TGTGCCAGCAGCTTAGGACGGCCGCGGGAGGGGCCTCGTGCCCGAGAGACCCAGTACTTC.

The V call is TRBV19, the J call TRBJ2-6, with 7 bases fitting TRBD1. From germline, CDR1 is LNHDA and CDR2 SQIVND (reference sequence). V gave up 4 bases and J gave up 1 base; unmatched junction bases: 4. The CDR3 sequence is 16 residues long. CDR3 nucleotide sequence: TGTGCCAGTAGTAACAGGGGCCCTTCTGGGGCCAACGTCCTGACTTTC. Its translation: CASSNRGPSGANVLTF.

This clone has a single count. The genes are TRBV19 and TRBJ2-7, with 7 bases fitting TRBD1. Germline CDR1 and CDR2: LNHDA and SQIVND (reference sequence). This CDR3 is 14 amino acids long. V dropped 4 bases and J dropped 4; count of bases not matched to a gene: 7. CDR3 loop: CASSTTTGWYEQYF. CDR3 DNA: TGTGCCAGTAGTACCACGACAGGGTGGTACGAGCAGTACTTC. Filled out from reference TRBV19 and TRBJ2-7, the complete variable domain reads DGGITQSPKYLFRKEGQNVTLSCEQNLNHDAMYWYRQDPGQGLRLIYYSQIVNDFQKGDIAEGYSVSREKKESFPLTVTSAQKNPTAFYLCASSTTTGWYEQYFGPGTRLTVT.

This chain joins TRBV21-1 and TRBJ2-1; the table calls TRBD1, which could not be checked here. TRBV21-1 counts as a pseudogene. The CDR3 is made up of 12 amino acids. The CDR3 DNA follows: TGTGCCAGCAGCAAAGGACAGGGTGAGCAGTTCTTC. Translated: CASSKGQGEQFF.

A few counts support this clone. The chain uses TRBV25-1 and TRBJ1-2, with a weak D call TRBD1 (5 bases). The germline CDR1 and CDR2 sequences are MGHDK and SYGVNS. The CDR3 has 14 residues. With 7 bases removed from V and 3 bases from J, the gap between germline ends came to 15 bases. The CDR3: CASKGHRSDYGYTF. Written as DNA, the CDR3 is TGTGCCAGCAAGGGCCACAGGTCGGACTATGGCTACACCTTC.

The chain recombines TRBV6-6 with TRBJ2-2; no clear D gene. From germline, CDR1 is MNHNY and CDR2 SVGAGI (reference sequence). CDR3 length: 12 amino acids. Deletions cut 1 base from V and 8 bases from J, with 5 bases between. The CDR3 region is CASSYLEGELFF. The DNA for the CDR3 is TGTGCCAGCAGTTACTTAGAAGGGGAGCTGTTTTTT.

The J gene is TRBJ2-1, the V gene TRBV28, with TRBD1 matching 9 bases. Per the germline V gene, CDR1 is MDHEN and CDR2 is SYDVKM. The CDR3 extends over 14 amino acids. V lost 8 bases, J lost 7 bases, and 9 bases stayed unmatched. The CDR3 nucleotides read TGTGCCAGCTTTAAAGGGACAGGGCTAAATGAGCAGTTCTTC. Protein sequence: CASFKGTGLNEQFF.

The V gene is TRBV5-4, the J gene TRBJ1-6, with 7 bases fitting TRBD1. In germline, CDR1 is SGHNT, CDR2 YYREEE (reference sequence). Trimming cost V 3 bases and J 0 bases; bases outside gene matches: 12. This CDR3 region has 19 residues. CDR3 region: CASSSHRPGQSSYNSPLHF. Here the CDR3 DNA reads TGTGCCAGCAGCTCACACCGGCCGGGACAGAGCTCCTATAATTCACCCCTCCACTTT.

The chain couples TRBV28 to TRBJ2-1; D is uncertain. CDR3 length equals 13 residues. Trimming removed 3 bases from V and 7 bases from J, with 10 bases in between. Germline CDR1 MDHEN, CDR2 SYDVKM. CDR3 sequence: CASSFPSGNEQFF. The CDR3 DNA follows: TGTGCCAGCAGTTTTCCTTCCGGGAATGAGCAGTTCTTC.

The chain recombines TRBV12-2 with TRBJ2-1; whether TRBD1, the table's D call, matches the DNA was not checked. TRBV12-2 is a documented pseudogene. The CDR3 covers 15 residues. The CDR3: CASRLAGQDPNEQFF. The CDR3 region has the DNA TGTGCAAGTCGCTTAGCGGGACAGGACCCCAATGAGCAGTTCTTC.

The chain recombines TRBV19 with TRBJ2-1; 7 positions agree with TRBD2. Germline lookup yields CDR1 LNHDA and CDR2 SQIVND (reference sequence). This CDR3 has 15 residues. V gave up 1 base and J gave up 5 bases; unmatched junction bases: 5. CDR3 coding DNA: TGTGCCAGTAGTATAGTAACAGCGGGAAACAATGAGCAGTTCTTC. This sequence encodes CASSIVTAGNNEQFF.

V and J are TRBV9 and TRBJ1-2; TRBD1 matches 9 bases. Looked up from germline, CDR1 is SGDLS and CDR2 is YYNGEE. V lost 4 bases to trimming and J lost 8 bases; unmatched junction nucleotides: 12. The length of the CDR3 is 15 residues. The CDR3 DNA reads as TGTGCCAGCAGCCGACTCCGGACAGGGGTGAGCGGCTACACCTTC. Its protein product is CASSRLRTGVSGYTF.

The chain has TRBV7-9 and TRBJ2-5; possibly TRBD2 for D (6 bases). Trimming removed 5 bases at V and 3 bases at J, with 13 bases between. Germline V lookup: CDR1 SEHNR, CDR2 FQNEAQ (reference sequence). This CDR3 is built from 14 residues. Here the CDR3 reads CASSLRLVEETQYF. CDR3 nucleotides: TGTGCCAGCAGCCTCAGACTAGTAGAAGAGACCCAGTACTTC.